What follows are 24 T cell receptor beta chains derived from one specimen sequenced in a study of blood T cell repertoires in COVID-19. Method: immunoSEQ multiplex PCR; TCRdb's copy keeps in-frame clones and lacks some. The sample records 150,000 to 180,000 clones, roughly four fifths being singletons. Source material: peripheral blood. The receptors were sampled from a woman of 80 years or more with acute or convalescent COVID-19.

The chain employs TRBV6-2 or TRBV6-3 and TRBJ2-5; TRBD2 aligns across 8 bases. The CDR3 runs 15 residues. Germline CDR1 and CDR2: MNHEY and SVGEGT. The V gene end was trimmed by 0 bases and the J gene end by 2 bases; junction bases not matched to a gene: 2. The CDR3 loop reads CASSYSTGGQETQYF. DNA of the CDR3: TGTGCCAGCAGTTACTCGACGGGGGGGCAAGAGACCCAGTACTTC.

J is TRBJ1-3 and V is TRBV9; D unclear. V lost 4 bases, J lost 4 bases, and 15 bases lay in between. CDR3 length: 15 amino acids. Germline-derived CDR1 and CDR2 are SGDLS and YYNGEE. The CDR3 region is CASSTRQGEGNTIYF. DNA for the CDR3: TGTGCCAGCAGCACCAGACAAGGCGAAGGAAACACCATATATTTT.

This clone turned up a few times. This chain connects TRBV19 to TRBJ2-7, with 10 bases aligning to TRBD1. In germline, CDR1 is LNHDA, CDR2 SQIVND (reference sequence). This CDR3 is 15 amino acids long. Unmatched junction bases numbered 3, after V lost 4 bases and J lost 0 bases. The DNA of the CDR3 is TGTGCCAGTAGTAAGACAGGGGGCTTCTCCTACGAGCAGTACTTC. Amino acid sequence: CASSKTGGFSYEQYF.

This clone showed up just a few times. CDR3 nucleotide sequence: TGTGCCAGCAGCATCGGGTGGTTCAACACCGGGGAGCTGTTTTTT. It codes for CASSIGWFNTGELFF. The chain joins TRBV5-6 to TRBJ2-2; D not certain. Deletions cut 4 bases from V and 2 bases from J, with 12 bases between. Germline V gene data show CDR1 as SGHDT and CDR2 as YYEEEE. The CDR3 is 15 amino acids. The full variable domain, completed using reference TRBV5-6 and TRBJ2-2, is DAGVTQSPTHLIKTRGQQVTLRCSPKSGHDTVSWYQQALGQGPQFIFQYYEEEERQRGNFPDRFSGHQFPNYSSELNVNALLLGDSALYLCASSIGWFNTGELFFGEGSRLTVL.

This chain connects TRBV9 to TRBJ2-2, with 7 bases identical to TRBD1. From germline, CDR1 is SGDLS and CDR2 YYNGEE. Germline trimming cut 5 bases from V and 6 bases from J; bases unmatched to any gene: 7. The CDR3 runs to 14 residues. As DNA, the CDR3 is TGTGCCAGCAGAGAAGGACAGGCATCCGGGGAGCTGTTTTTT. The encoded protein is CASREGQASGELFF.

V gene TRBV19 combines with J gene TRBJ1-1; 8 bases fit TRBD1. The CDR3 extends over 15 amino acids. The V and J ends lost 3 bases and 5 bases, in that order; junction bases with no gene match: 8. Per germline, CDR1 LNHDA and CDR2 SQIVND (reference sequence). The CDR3 bases are TGTGCCAGTAGTATTTCGACAGGGGTGTGGACTGAAGCTTTCTTT. Translated, it gives CASSISTGVWTEAFF.

V gene TRBV7-8 combines with J gene TRBJ1-1; no reliable D call. Germline values: CDR1 SGHVS, CDR2 FQNEAQ. Trimming stripped 4 bases from V and 0 bases from J, with 12 bases between. CDR3 length: 15 residues. The DNA for the CDR3 is TGTGCCAGCAGCTCCGCAGGATACATGAACACTGAAGCTTTCTTT. Translating it yields CASSSAGYMNTEAFF.

This clone was counted many times. This rearrangement joins TRBV6-6 to TRBJ1-2; D gene ambiguous. CDR1 is MNHNY and CDR2 is SVGAGI in the germline V gene (reference sequence). The ends were cut back, 8 bases at V and 5 bases at J, with 12 bases in the middle. The CDR3 length is 12 residues. CDR3 DNA sequence: TGTGCCAGCGGCGAAGGAGTGTATGGCTACACCTTC. This gives the protein CASGEGVYGYTF.

The rearrangement links TRBV5-4 to TRBJ2-2; D may be TRBD1 (6 bases). There are 16 residues in the CDR3. Trimming stripped 5 bases from V and 0 bases from J, with 14 bases between. Germline lookup yields CDR1 SGHNT and CDR2 YYREEE (reference sequence). The CDR3 reads CASRSQGQTNTGELFF. The DNA for the CDR3 is TGTGCCAGCAGATCACAAGGACAGACGAACACCGGGGAGCTGTTTTTT.

V is TRBV9 and J is TRBJ1-1, with TRBD1 as a possible D gene (6 bases). The CDR3 length is 15 residues. Trimming pared 4 bases from V and 0 bases from J, leaving 13 bases between. Germline V gene lookup returns CDR1 SGDLS and CDR2 YYNGEE. CDR3 nucleotide sequence: TGTGCCAGCAGCACCACAGGGTTGGTGAACACTGAAGCTTTCTTT. It encodes CASSTTGLVNTEAFF.

The chain carries TRBV29-1 and TRBJ1-5; 10 nucleotides align to TRBD1. The junction had 4 bases not matched to a gene; V was cut back by 6 bases and J by 5 bases. This CDR3 spans 13 amino acids. In germline, CDR1 is SQVTM, CDR2 ANQGSEA. The CDR3 nucleotides are TGCAGCGTGGGACAGGGGCGAGATCAGCCCCAGCATTTT. Translating it yields CSVGQGRDQPQHF.

The chain combines TRBV4-2 with TRBJ1-1; tentatively, D is TRBD1 (6 bases). CDR1 is LGHNA, CDR2 YNFKEQ, per germline. CDR3 length: 12 residues. Trimming took 1 base from V and 10 from J, leaving 10 bases between them. CDR3 protein: CASSQVEGGAFF. In DNA, the CDR3 is TGTGCCAGCAGCCAAGTTGAAGGGGGAGCTTTCTTT.

The V call is TRBV19, the J call TRBJ1-3; 7 bases line up with TRBD1. This CDR3 has 16 amino acids. With 6 bases clipped from V and 0 bases from J, the junction kept 8 bases outside the gene matches. CDR1 and CDR2 (germline): LNHDA, SQIVND (reference sequence). Here the CDR3 DNA reads TGTGCCAGTAGGGAAACAGGGGCGAGCTCTGGAAACACCATATATTTT. Its translation is CASRETGASSGNTIYF.

The table lists this clone with a few counts. The chain combines TRBV7-2 with TRBJ1-4, with D maybe TRBD1 (6 bases). CDR1 and CDR2 (germline): SGHTA, FQGNSA. The ends were cut back, 5 bases at V and 8 bases at J, with 18 bases in the middle. The CDR3 loop spans 15 amino acids. The chain's CDR3 is CASSNSQGLGEKLFF. The CDR3 DNA sequence: TGTGCCAGCAGCAACTCACAGGGTTTAGGGGAAAAACTGTTTTTT.

This chain links TRBV18 with TRBJ2-6; D may be TRBD1 (5 bases). The V gene's germline CDR1 is KGHSH and CDR2 LQKENI. This CDR3 comprises 16 residues. The V end lost 0 bases, the J end lost 0 bases, and 6 bases lay between the germline ends. CDR3 bases: TGTGCCAGCTCACCACCGGACACCTCTGGGGCCAACGTCCTGACTTTC. It codes for CASSPPDTSGANVLTF. Based on the CDR3 plus reference TRBV18 and TRBJ2-6, the full variable domain is NAGVMQNPRHLVRRRGQEARLRCSPMKGHSHVYWYRQLPEEGLKFMVYLQKENIIDESGMPKERFSAEFPKEGPSILRIQQVVRGDSAAYFCASSPPDTSGANVLTFGAGSRLTVL.

This chain links TRBV27 with TRBJ1-2, with TRBD1 matching over 10 bases. The J segment lost 4 bases and the V segment lost 1 base, leaving 3 bases of the junction unmatched. The CDR3 is 15 amino acids. Germline values: CDR1 MNHEY, CDR2 SMNVEV (reference sequence). The CDR3 DNA reads as TGTGCCAGCAGTTTATGGGGACAGGGGTTCTATGGCTACACCTTC. This codes for CASSLWGQGFYGYTF.

The genes are TRBV18 and TRBJ1-1, with a tentative D call TRBD1 (6 bases). Germline V gene data show CDR1 as KGHSH and CDR2 as LQKENI. The V and J ends lost 5 bases and 3 bases respectively, with 16 bases between them. The CDR3 has 15 amino acids. The CDR3 nucleotides are TGTGCCAGCTCAAAAGGGCCAGGGGCCTACACTGAAGCTTTCTTT. This gives the protein CASSKGPGAYTEAFF.

The chain combines TRBV10-2 with TRBJ1-5, with D perhaps TRBD1 (5 bases). Germline CDR1 is WSHSY and CDR2 is SAAADI. V was shortened by 7 bases and J by 11 bases, with 18 bases between the two germline ends. The CDR3 is 13 amino acids. The CDR3 protein is CASTSRDSGAQHF. The CDR3 coding sequence is TGCGCCAGCACGTCCAGGGACTCGGGGGCCCAGCATTTT.

The genes are TRBV3-1 (or the pseudogene TRBV3-2) and TRBJ2-7; D is ambiguous. Deletions cut 3 bases from V and 3 bases from J, with 9 bases between. The CDR3 is 13 amino acids. Germline CDR1 and CDR2: LGHDT and YNNKEL (reference sequence). The DNA of the CDR3 is TGTGCCAGCAGCCAGTACAGTGTCTACGAGCAGTACTTC. Protein: CASSQYSVYEQYF.

This clone has more than one count but fewer than ten. V is TRBV2 and J is TRBJ2-7; the D gene is possibly TRBD1 (5 bases). Trimming shortened V by 6 bases and J by 5 bases, and 11 bases separated the two germline ends. The CDR3 consists of 12 residues. Germline V gives CDR1 SNHLY, CDR2 FYNNEI. The CDR3, as DNA: TGTGCCAGCAGCCTAGGGGCTAACGAGCAGTACTTC. Amino acid sequence: CASSLGANEQYF.

The chain's CDR3 is CASSLGIRETIRETQYF. CDR3 sequence (DNA): TGCGCCAGCAGCTTGGGTATCCGGGAGACTATCCGAGAGACCCAGTACTTC. The chain links TRBV5-1 to TRBJ2-5; a weak D match, TRBD2 (6 bases). The CDR3 totals 17 residues. The ends were cut back, 0 bases at V and 4 bases at J, with 19 bases in the middle. Germline lookup yields CDR1 SGHRS and CDR2 YFSETQ.

This clone was recorded a few times. The V gene is TRBV18, the J gene TRBJ2-3; 7 positions agree with TRBD1. The J segment lost 2 bases and the V segment lost 3 bases, leaving 8 bases of the junction unmatched. The CDR3 runs to 16 residues. CDR1 and CDR2 from the germline V gene are KGHSH and LQKENI. CDR3 residues: CASSPRQGEITDTQYF. In nucleotides, the CDR3 is TGTGCCAGCTCACCGCGACAGGGCGAGATCACAGATACGCAGTATTTT.

This chain uses TRBV12-3 or TRBV12-4 with TRBJ1-1, with D unclear. This CDR3 contains 12 residues. Trimming removed 7 bases at V and 11 bases at J, with 17 bases between. The CDR3 is CASNAGPRRAFF. The CDR3 DNA reads as TGTGCCAGCAACGCCGGACCCCGGAGGGCTTTCTTT.

The rearrangement joins TRBV2 to TRBJ2-1, with 16 bases that match TRBD2. The germline V gene encodes CDR1 SNHLY and CDR2 FYNNEI. CDR3 length: 19 residues. V was pared by 6 bases and J by 8 bases, with 16 bases of the junction left unmatched. The CDR3 loop reads CASSSTGLAGGKSVDEQFF. In nucleotides, the CDR3 is TGTGCCAGCAGCAGCACGGGACTAGCGGGGGGGAAGAGTGTCGATGAGCAGTTCTTC.